This is a list of T cell receptor beta chains from one sample in a study of sequential checkpoint blockade in melanoma. The table came from immunoSEQ multiplex PCR; TCRdb's copy has only in-frame clones and leaves some out. The data show some 21,000 clones, 70% to 90% seen once. Sequenced here: CD8+ T cells sorted from blood (inferred from file names), sampled from a patient given nivolumab and ipilimumab in sequence. Receptors were obtained from a human donor with melanoma. CDR3s include the opening cysteine and the closing phenylalanine or tryptophan. The order of the fields is D gene, J gene, V gene, clone size, CDR3 protein, CDR3 DNA. D genes are given only for firm matches. Rows give clone size only sometimes, using once, few, many, or a class for an expanded clone.

>TRBD1|TRBJ1-2|TRBV5-8|-
CASSFFQGASYGYTF
TGTGCCAGCAGCTTCTTCCAGGGGGCGAGCTATGGCTACACCTTC
>-|TRBJ1-1|TRBV21-1|-
CASSRALAIRTEAFF
TGTGCCAGCAGTCGAGCTTTAGCAATTCGCACTGAAGCTTTCTTT
>-|TRBJ1-4|TRBV7-9|-
CASTSSGLRHEKLFF
TGTGCCAGCACCTCGAGCGGGCTGCGGCATGAAAAACTGTTTTTT
>-|TRBJ1-4|TRBV7-8|-
CASSPPGEGKLFF
TGTGCCAGCAGCCCCCCTGGGGAGGGTAAACTGTTTTTT
>-|TRBJ2-7|TRBV11-1|-
CASSLKGLLLEQYF
TGTGCCAGCAGCTTAAAGGGACTCCTCTTGGAGCAGTACTTC
>-|TRBJ1-2|TRBV28|once
CASSFPGDLISNYGYTF
TGTGCCAGCAGTTTTCCAGGGGACCTGATTTCTAACTATGGCTACACCTTC
>TRBD1|TRBJ1-5|TRBV28|few
CASSFLGQGSWGNQPQHF
TGTGCCAGCAGTTTCTTGGGACAGGGGAGTTGGGGCAATCAGCCCCAGCATTTT
>-|TRBJ2-2|TRBV6-5|once
CASSYSQGRAGELFF
TGTGCCAGCAGTTACTCGCAGGGGCGAGCCGGGGAGCTGTTTTTT
>-|TRBJ2-1|TRBV10-1|-
CASSEWGGPYNEQFF
TGCGCCAGCAGCGAGTGGGGCGGACCCTACAATGAGCAGTTCTTC
>-|TRBJ1-3|TRBV6-6|-
CASSYSGVPGNTIYF
TGTGCCAGCAGTTACTCCGGGGTTCCCGGAAACACCATATATTTT
>TRBD1|TRBJ2-4|TRBV27|-
CASSLTSGTVKNIQYF
TGTGCCAGCAGCCTCACATCCGGGACAGTAAAAAACATTCAGTACTTC
>-|TRBJ2-3|TRBV4-1|few
CASSQYQGTPKHF
TGCGCCAGCAGCCAATATCAAGGGACACCAAAGCATTTT
>TRBD1|TRBJ2-7|TRBV7-8|-
CASSLAQIWGTGSLYEQYF
TGTGCCAGCAGCTTAGCCCAGATTTGGGGGACAGGGAGTTTATACGAGCAGTACTTC
>-|TRBJ1-4|TRBV7-9|-
CASSPPRGLSEKLFF
TGTGCCAGCAGCCCACCTAGGGGCTTAAGTGAAAAACTGTTTTTT
>TRBD1|TRBJ1-1|TRBV2|-
CASSEAGQLNTEAFF
TGTGCCAGCAGTGAAGCGGGACAGCTGAACACTGAAGCTTTCTTT
>-|TRBJ2-3|TRBV5-1|-
CASSLTSWATDTQYF
TGCGCCAGCAGCTTGACCTCCTGGGCCACAGATACGCAGTATTTT
>-|TRBJ1-2|TRBV7-9|-
CASSWGTANYGYTF
TGTGCCAGCAGCTGGGGCACCGCTAACTATGGCTACACCTTC
>-|TRBJ2-1|TRBV7-8|-
CASSLGLRNEQFF
TGTGCCAGCAGCTTAGGGCTGAGGAATGAGCAGTTCTTC
>TRBD1|TRBJ2-1|TRBV28|-
CASSGQGFNNEQFF
TGTGCCAGCAGTGGACAGGGGTTCAACAATGAGCAGTTCTTC
>-|TRBJ1-1|TRBV6-1|-
CASSELPVLNTEAFF
TGTGCCAGCAGTGAACTCCCGGTTTTGAACACTGAAGCTTTCTTT
>-|TRBJ2-2|TRBV7-9|-
CASSLVGYTGELFF
TGTGCCAGCAGCTTAGTCGGTTACACCGGGGAGCTGTTTTTT
>-|TRBJ1-4|TRBV7-8|few
CASSFVPGPAEKLFF
TGTGCCAGCAGCTTTGTTCCAGGGCCGGCTGAAAAACTGTTTTTT
>TRBD2|TRBJ2-1|TRBV7-9|-
CASGPAAGGPNEQFF
TGTGCCAGCGGCCCGGCAGCGGGAGGACCCAATGAGCAGTTCTTC
>TRBD1|TRBJ2-7|TRBV6-1|-
CASSGRGGRYEQYF
TGTGCCAGCAGTGGACGAGGGGGCCGCTACGAGCAGTACTTC
>-|TRBJ2-5|TRBV2|-
CASSEAPGWWENQETQYF
TGTGCCAGCAGTGAAGCGCCGGGGTGGTGGGAAAACCAAGAGACCCAGTACTTC
>TRBD1|TRBJ1-2|TRBV9|-
CASSPGTGPGYGYTF
TGTGCCAGCAGCCCCGGGACAGGGCCGGGCTATGGCTACACCTTC
>-|TRBJ2-7|TRBV5-5|few
CASSFSGRPYEQYF
TGTGCCAGCAGCTTCAGCGGCCGACCCTACGAGCAGTACTTC
>TRBD2|TRBJ2-1|TRBV19|-
CASRGLGRYNEQFF
TGTGCCAGTAGAGGACTAGGACGGTACAATGAGCAGTTCTTC
>-|TRBJ2-7|TRBV7-2|-
CASSTGSYEQYF
TGTGCCAGCAGCACAGGCTCCTACGAGCAGTACTTC